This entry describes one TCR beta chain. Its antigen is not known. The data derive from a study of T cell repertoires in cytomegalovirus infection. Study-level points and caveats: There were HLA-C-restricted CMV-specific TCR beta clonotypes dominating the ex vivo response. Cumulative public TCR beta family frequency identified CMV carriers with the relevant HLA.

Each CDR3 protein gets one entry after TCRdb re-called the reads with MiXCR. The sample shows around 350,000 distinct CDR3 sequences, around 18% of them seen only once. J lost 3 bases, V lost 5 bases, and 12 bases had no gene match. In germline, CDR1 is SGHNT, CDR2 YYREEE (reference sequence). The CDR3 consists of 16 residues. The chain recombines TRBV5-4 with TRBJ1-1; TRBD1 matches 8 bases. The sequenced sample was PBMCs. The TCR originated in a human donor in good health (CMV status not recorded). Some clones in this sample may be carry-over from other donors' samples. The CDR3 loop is CASSSHQGARDTEAFF. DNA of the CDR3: TGTGCCAGCAGTTCACATCAGGGGGCGCGGGACACTGAAGCTTTCTTT.